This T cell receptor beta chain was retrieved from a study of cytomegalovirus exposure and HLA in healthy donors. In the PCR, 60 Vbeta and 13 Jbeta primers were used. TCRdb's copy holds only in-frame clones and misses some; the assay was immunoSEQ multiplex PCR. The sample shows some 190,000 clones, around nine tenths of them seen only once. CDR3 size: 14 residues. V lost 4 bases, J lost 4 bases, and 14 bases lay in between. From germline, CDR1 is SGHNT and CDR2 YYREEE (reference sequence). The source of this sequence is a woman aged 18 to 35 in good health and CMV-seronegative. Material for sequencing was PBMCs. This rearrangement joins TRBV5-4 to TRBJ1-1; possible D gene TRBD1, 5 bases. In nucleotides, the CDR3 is TGTGCCAGCAGCGCGGGGGTAGTCGGCACTGAAGCTTTCTTT. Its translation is CASSAGVVGTEAFF.